A selection of T cell receptor beta chains follows, all from one sample in a study of blood T cell repertoires in COVID-19. Only in-frame clones appear in the TCRdb table, and some are missing; sequencing was by immunoSEQ multiplex PCR. The sample gives tens of thousands of clones, 70% to 90% of which show up once; around 25% is in the top ten. Sequencing was carried out using peripheral blood. The receptors originated from an elderly woman with active or convalescent COVID-19. CDR3s include the opening cysteine and the closing phenylalanine or tryptophan. The D gene is left open where the match is weak. Clone size, where shown, is once, few, many, or a class for clones that have expanded.

TRBV6-7	-	TRBJ1-2	-	TGTGCCAGCAGTTCCGTAGACGGCGGGTTCATCTATGGCTACACCTTC	CASSSVDGGFIYGYTF
TRBV19	TRBD2	TRBJ2-1	-	TGTGCCAGTTCCCAGGGCGGGGGGGGACGGCAGTTCTTC	CASSQGGGGRQFF
TRBV5-6	TRBD2	TRBJ2-1	-	TGTGCCAGCAACAACGCGGGGGGGCCCCACAATGAGCAGTTCTTC	CASNNAGGPHNEQFF
TRBV2	-	TRBJ1-6	-	TGTGCCAGCAGTGAAGGGACTTATAATTCACCCCTCCACTTT	CASSEGTYNSPLHF
TRBV7-3	-	TRBJ1-1	-	TGTGCCAGCAGCTCCCAAGGGGGTGAAGCTTTCTTT	CASSSQGGEAFF
TRBV6-1	-	TRBJ2-4	-	TGTGCCAGCAGTGAAGCCCTGGACCAGGGGCGAAGGGCCAAAAACATTCAGTACTTC	CASSEALDQGRRAKNIQYF
TRBV11-2	-	TRBJ2-7	-	TGTGCCAGCAGCCCGGGGGTTCAATACGAGCAGTACTTC	CASSPGVQYEQYF
TRBV7-9	-	TRBJ1-5	-	TGTGCCAGCAGCCTCGGGGAGGGAGCAAATCAGCCCCAGCATTTT	CASSLGEGANQPQHF
TRBV18	-	TRBJ2-3	few	TGTGCCAGCTCACCACCGTTAGGGGTAGGGCAGTATTTT	CASSPPLGVGQYF
TRBV5-5	-	TRBJ2-7	-	TGTGCCAGCAGTAACCGAGCAGGGTCCTACGAGCAGTACTTC	CASSNRAGSYEQYF
TRBV27	TRBD1	TRBJ1-1	-	TGTGCCAGCAGGACAGGGGCGGGGTTCACTGAAGCTTTCTTT	CASRTGAGFTEAFF
TRBV10-3	-	TRBJ1-6	-	TGTGCCATCAGTTTCTCACAGGAAAATTCACCCCTCCACTTT	CAISFSQENSPLHF
TRBV6-4	-	TRBJ2-1	-	TGTGCCAGCAGTGTGTCCGAGTTATACAATGAGCAGTTCTTC	CASSVSELYNEQFF
TRBV10-3	-	TRBJ2-3	once	TGTGCCATAAGCGCTGGCATCAACACAGATACGCAGTATTTT	CAISAGINTDTQYF